Given below is one TCR beta chain in context. No cognate antigen has been identified for it. The record has no base qualities; no much larger clone is one base away. This record comes from a study of OX40 agonist ivuxolimab in advanced cancers. Regarding the research as a whole: Ivuxolimab was an agonistic, fully human IgG2 monoclonal antibody directed against OX40 (CD134), a costimulatory receptor. Peripheral TCRbeta sequencing aimed to test whether ivuxolimab altered TCR sequence diversity and caused clonal T-cell expansion. In the dose-escalation cohort, approximately 82% of patients were male, and the mean age was roughly 60 years with a range of roughly 20 to 85. Partial responses were achieved by three dose-escalation patients, of whom one had hepatocellular carcinoma and two had cutaneous melanoma. Of the 50 to 55 dose-escalation patients, hepatocellular carcinoma was present in about 20, melanoma in about 15, renal cell carcinoma in 9 and head and neck cancer in 9. Intravenous ivuxolimab was administered to patients every 2 weeks at six dose levels: 0.01, 0.1, 0.3, 1.5, 3 and 10 mg/kg. The monotherapy dose-escalation portion (N ≈ 56 patients) of the phase I ivuxolimab trial is reported in the paper. Patients were allowed to have had prior anti-PD-1, anti-PD-L1 or anti-CTLA-4 therapy, and 40% of the dose-escalation patients had been treated with checkpoint inhibitors. Points the paper makes about the study in general: After ivuxolimab, CD8+ T cells had more expanded clones than CD4+ T cells on average. In the 0.1-3.0 mg/kg groups, partial responders were among the patients with the lowest normalized peripheral clonal expansion, particularly in CD8+ T cells. Low levels of normalized T-cell clonal expansion were also shown by some nonresponding patients. At doses of 0.1 to 3.0 mg/kg, clonal expansion of both CD4+ and CD8+ T cells in blood was seen between baseline and week 6. Which antigens the clonally expanded peripheral T cells were specific for was not determined.

Patients with autoimmune disease history or receiving systemic immunosuppression were excluded from the trial. Peripheral blood for TCR sequencing was collected from all dose cohorts at baseline, on cycle 4 day 1, and on cycle 7 day 1. The samples were drawn from a first-in-human, open-label, multicenter phase I dose-escalation trial of ivuxolimab. Adults with locally advanced or metastatic melanoma, renal cell, hepatocellular, or head and neck squamous cell carcinoma were enrolled in the trial. Before TCR sequencing, CD4+ T cells and CD8+ T cells were sorted from peripheral blood as separate populations. Genomic DNA was extracted from sorted cells for sequencing of the TCRbeta CDR3 region. TCRbeta CDR3 regions were sequenced using the immunoSEQ Assay. Drawn from immuneACCESS, this table holds only the in-frame rearrangements with V and J called that TCRdb kept. Clones are partly lost; checked studies trace under half to an unresolved V gene and leave the rest unexplained. The sample records around 80,000 clones, 88% of which are singletons. The ten largest clones add up to approximately 0.67% of the sample.

Per the germline V gene (reference sequence), GTSNPN is the CDR1 and SVGIG is the CDR2. The CDR3 holds 12 amino acids from the cysteine to the phenylalanine. The kept DNA is CDR3 alone, 36 bases in frame from the first base. Trimming takes 7 bases from V and 8 bases from J, and the germline ends sit 17 bases apart. The clonotype was recovered from an adult with an advanced solid tumor such as melanoma, head and neck, liver or kidney cancer. The chain was built from TRBV30 and TRBJ1-2, with no confident D gene call. Sequencing was performed on CD4+ or CD8+ T cells sorted from blood, taken in a trial of the OX40 agonist ivuxolimab. The CDR3 reads CAFGQELEGYTF. The sequence in DNA is TGTGCCTTCGGGCAGGAGTTGGAGGGCTACACCTTC. Outside the CDR3, residues come from the reference TRBV30 and TRBJ1-2 proteins, so the full variable domain is: SQTIHQWPATLVQPVGSPLSLECTVEGTSNPNLYWYRQAAGRGLQLLFYSVGIGQISSEVPQNLSASRPQDRQFILSSKKLLLSDSGFYLCAFGQELEGYTFGSGTRLTVV.